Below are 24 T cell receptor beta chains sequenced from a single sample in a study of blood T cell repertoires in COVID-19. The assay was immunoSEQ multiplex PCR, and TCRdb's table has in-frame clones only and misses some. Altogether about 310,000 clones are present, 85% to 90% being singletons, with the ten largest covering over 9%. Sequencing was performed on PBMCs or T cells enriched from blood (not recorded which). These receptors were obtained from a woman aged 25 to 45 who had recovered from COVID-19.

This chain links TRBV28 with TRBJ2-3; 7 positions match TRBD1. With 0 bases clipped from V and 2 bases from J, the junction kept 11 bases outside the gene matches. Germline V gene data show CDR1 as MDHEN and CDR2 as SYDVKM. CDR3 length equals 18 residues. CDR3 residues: CASSLWMNRGTHTDTQYF. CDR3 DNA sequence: TGTGCCAGCAGTTTATGGATGAACAGGGGTACTCACACAGATACGCAGTATTTT.

Written as DNA, the CDR3 is TGTGCCAGTAGTCCCCCCTATTCCGGTCAGCCCCAGCATTTT. Residues: CASSPPYSGQPQHF. This chain joins TRBV19 and TRBJ1-5; D is undetermined. V lost 5 bases and J 6 bases, leaving 14 bases between the germline ends. The CDR3 is 14 residues long. CDR1 and CDR2 from the germline V gene are LNHDA and SQIVND (reference sequence). Filled out from reference TRBV19 and TRBJ1-5, the complete variable domain reads DGGITQSPKYLFRKEGQNVTLSCEQNLNHDAMYWYRQDPGQGLRLIYYSQIVNDFQKGDIAEGYSVSREKKESFPLTVTSAQKNPTAFYLCASSPPYSGQPQHFGDGTRLSIL.

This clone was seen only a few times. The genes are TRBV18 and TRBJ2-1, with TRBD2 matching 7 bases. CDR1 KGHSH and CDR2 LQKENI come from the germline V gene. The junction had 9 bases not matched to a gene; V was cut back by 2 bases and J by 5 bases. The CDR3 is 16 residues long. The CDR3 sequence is CASSPIRDYQHNEQFF. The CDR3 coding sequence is TGTGCCAGCTCACCAATCCGGGACTACCAACACAATGAGCAGTTCTTC.

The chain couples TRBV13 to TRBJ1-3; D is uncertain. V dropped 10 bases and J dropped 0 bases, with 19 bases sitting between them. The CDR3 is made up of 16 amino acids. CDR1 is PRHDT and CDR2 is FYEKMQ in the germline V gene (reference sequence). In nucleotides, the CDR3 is TGTGCCACCACCGAGGGCCCCACCTACTCTGGAAACACCATATATTTT. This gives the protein CATTEGPTYSGNTIYF.

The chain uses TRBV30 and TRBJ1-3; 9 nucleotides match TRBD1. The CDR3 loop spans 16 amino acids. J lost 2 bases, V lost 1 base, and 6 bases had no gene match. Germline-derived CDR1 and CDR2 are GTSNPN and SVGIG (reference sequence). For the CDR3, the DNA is TGTGCCTGGAGTGACCAACAGGGGGCGCCTGGAAACACCATATATTTT. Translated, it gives CAWSDQQGAPGNTIYF.

The CDR3 is CASSLASGSSYNEQFF. The DNA for the CDR3 is TGTGCCAGCAGCTTAGCTAGCGGGAGCTCCTACAATGAGCAGTTCTTC. The chain is built from TRBV7-2 and TRBJ2-1; TRBD2 aligns across 9 bases. With V trimmed by 0 bases and J by 0 bases, 0 bases remained unmatched. This CDR3 is built from 16 residues. Germline CDR1 SGHTA, CDR2 FQGNSA.

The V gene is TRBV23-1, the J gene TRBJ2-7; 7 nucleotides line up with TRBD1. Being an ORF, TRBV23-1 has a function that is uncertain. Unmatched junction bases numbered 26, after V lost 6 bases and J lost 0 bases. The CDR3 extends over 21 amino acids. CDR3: CASSYLGMTGSDPRRSYEQYF. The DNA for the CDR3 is TGCGCCAGCAGCTACCTAGGAATGACAGGGTCTGACCCCCGGCGCTCCTACGAGCAGTACTTC.

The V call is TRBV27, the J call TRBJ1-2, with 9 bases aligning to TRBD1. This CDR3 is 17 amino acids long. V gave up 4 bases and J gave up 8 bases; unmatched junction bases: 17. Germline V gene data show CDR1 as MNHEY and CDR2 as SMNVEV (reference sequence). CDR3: CASSSLQNRGPLGGYTF. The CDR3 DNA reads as TGTGCCAGCAGTTCCTTACAGAACAGGGGGCCCCTAGGGGGCTACACCTTC.

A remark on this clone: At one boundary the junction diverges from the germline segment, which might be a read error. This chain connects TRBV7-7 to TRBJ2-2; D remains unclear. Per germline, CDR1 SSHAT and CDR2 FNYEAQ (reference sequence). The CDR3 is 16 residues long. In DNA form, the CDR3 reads TGTGCTAGCAGCCCCGTCGCAAACTCGAACACCGGGGAGCTGTTTTTT. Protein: CASSPVANSNTGELFF.

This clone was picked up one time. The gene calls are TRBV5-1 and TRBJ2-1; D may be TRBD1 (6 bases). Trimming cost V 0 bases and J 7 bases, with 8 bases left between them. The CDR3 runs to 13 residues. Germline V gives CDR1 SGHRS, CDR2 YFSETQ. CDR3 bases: TGCGCCAGCAGCTTGGGGACAGATAATGAGCAGTTCTTC. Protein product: CASSLGTDNEQFF.

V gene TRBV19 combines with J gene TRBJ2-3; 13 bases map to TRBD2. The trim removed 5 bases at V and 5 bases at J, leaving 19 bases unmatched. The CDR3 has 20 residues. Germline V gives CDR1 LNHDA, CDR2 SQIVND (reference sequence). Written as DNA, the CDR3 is TGTGCCAGTAGTCCCGCACTACGACTAGCGGGAGGCTGGGGGGGAGATACGCAGTATTTT. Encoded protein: CASSPALRLAGGWGGDTQYF.

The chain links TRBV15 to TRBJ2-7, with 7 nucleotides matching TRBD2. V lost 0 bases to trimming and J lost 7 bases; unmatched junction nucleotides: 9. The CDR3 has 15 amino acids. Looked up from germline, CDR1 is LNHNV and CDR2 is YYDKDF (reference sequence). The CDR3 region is CATSRDLREAGEQYF. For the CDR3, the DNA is TGTGCCACCAGCAGAGATTTACGGGAGGCGGGTGAGCAGTACTTC.

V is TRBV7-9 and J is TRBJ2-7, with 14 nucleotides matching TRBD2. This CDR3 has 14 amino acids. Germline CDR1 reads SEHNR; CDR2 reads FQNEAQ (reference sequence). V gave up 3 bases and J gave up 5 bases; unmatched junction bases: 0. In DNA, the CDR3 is TGTGCCAGCAGCTTGGGACTAGCGGGAGACGAGCAGTACTTC. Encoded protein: CASSLGLAGDEQYF.

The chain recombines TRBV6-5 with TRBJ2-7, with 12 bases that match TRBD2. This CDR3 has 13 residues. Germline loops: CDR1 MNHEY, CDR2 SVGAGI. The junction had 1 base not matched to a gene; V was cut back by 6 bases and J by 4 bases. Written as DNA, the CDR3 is TGTGCCAGCAGCCTAGCGGGAGGGTACGAGCAGTACTTC. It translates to CASSLAGGYEQYF.

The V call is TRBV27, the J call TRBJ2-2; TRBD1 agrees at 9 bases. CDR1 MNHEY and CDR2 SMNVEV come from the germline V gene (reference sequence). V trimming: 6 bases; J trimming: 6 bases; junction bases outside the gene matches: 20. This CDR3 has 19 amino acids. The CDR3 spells CASRGGVRTGVLGAGELFF. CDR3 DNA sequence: TGTGCCAGCAGGGGGGGTGTAAGGACAGGGGTGTTGGGAGCCGGGGAGCTGTTTTTT.

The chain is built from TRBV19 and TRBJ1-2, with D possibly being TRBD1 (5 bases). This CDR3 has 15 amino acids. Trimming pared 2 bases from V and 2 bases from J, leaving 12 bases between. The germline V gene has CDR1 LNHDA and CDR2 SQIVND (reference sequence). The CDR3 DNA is TGTGCCAGTAGTATACGGGAGGGGATAAACTATGGCTACACCTTC. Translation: CASSIREGINYGYTF.

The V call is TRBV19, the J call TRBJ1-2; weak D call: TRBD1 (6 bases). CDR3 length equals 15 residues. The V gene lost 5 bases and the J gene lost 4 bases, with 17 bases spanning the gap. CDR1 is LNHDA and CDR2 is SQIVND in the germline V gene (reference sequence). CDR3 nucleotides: TGTGCCAGTAGTCCACCCCAGGGGAAAGGCTATGGCTACACCTTC. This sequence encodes CASSPPQGKGYGYTF.

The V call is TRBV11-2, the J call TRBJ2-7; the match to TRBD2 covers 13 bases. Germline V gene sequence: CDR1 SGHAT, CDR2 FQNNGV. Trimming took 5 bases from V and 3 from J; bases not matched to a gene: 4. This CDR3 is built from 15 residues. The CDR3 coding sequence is TGTGCCAGCAGCCTCGGACTAGCGGGAGACTACGAGCAGTACTTC. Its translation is CASSLGLAGDYEQYF.

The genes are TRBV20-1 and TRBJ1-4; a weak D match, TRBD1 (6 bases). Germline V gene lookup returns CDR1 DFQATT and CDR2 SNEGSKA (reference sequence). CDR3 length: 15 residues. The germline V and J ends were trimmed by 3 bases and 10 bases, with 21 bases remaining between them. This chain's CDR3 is CSASSGGSLIGKLFF. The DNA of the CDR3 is TGCAGTGCTAGTTCGGGGGGCTCTTTAATCGGAAAACTGTTTTTT.

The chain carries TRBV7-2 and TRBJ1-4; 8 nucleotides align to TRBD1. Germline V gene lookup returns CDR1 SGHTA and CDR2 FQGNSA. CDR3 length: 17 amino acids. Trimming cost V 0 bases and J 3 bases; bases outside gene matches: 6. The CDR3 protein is CASSLANGGQANEKLFF. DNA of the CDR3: TGTGCCAGCAGCTTAGCGAACGGGGGACAGGCTAATGAAAAACTGTTTTTT.

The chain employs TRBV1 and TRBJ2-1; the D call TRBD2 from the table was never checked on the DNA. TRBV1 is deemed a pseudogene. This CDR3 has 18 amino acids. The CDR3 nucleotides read TGCACCAGCAGCAAGGCCGCTTGGGGGGAGAGTCAATTTGGTGAGCAGTTCTTC. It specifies CTSSKAAWGESQFGEQFF.

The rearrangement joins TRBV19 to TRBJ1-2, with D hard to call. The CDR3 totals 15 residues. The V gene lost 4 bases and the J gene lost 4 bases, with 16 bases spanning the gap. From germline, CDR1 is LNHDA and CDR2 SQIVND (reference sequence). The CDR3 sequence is CASSTAAPQIYGYTF. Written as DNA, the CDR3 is TGTGCCAGTAGTACTGCGGCCCCTCAGATCTATGGCTACACCTTC.

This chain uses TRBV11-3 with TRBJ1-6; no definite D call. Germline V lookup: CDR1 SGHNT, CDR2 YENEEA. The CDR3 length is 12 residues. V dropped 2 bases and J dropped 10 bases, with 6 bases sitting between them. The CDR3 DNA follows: TGTGCCAGCAGCTTAAGGAGATCACCCCTCCACTTT. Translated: CASSLRRSPLHF.

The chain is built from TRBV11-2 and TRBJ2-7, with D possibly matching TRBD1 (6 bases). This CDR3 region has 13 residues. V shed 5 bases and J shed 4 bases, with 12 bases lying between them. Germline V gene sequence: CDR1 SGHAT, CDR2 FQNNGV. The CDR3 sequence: CASSRTDLYEQYF. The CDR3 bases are TGTGCCAGCAGCCGGACAGACCTATACGAGCAGTACTTC. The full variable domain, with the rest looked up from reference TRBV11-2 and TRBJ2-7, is EAGVAQSPRYKIIEKRQSVAFWCNPISGHATLYWYQQILGQGPKLLIQFQNNGVVDDSQLPKDRFSAERLKGVDSTLKIQPAKLEDSAVYLCASSRTDLYEQYFGPGTRLTVT.